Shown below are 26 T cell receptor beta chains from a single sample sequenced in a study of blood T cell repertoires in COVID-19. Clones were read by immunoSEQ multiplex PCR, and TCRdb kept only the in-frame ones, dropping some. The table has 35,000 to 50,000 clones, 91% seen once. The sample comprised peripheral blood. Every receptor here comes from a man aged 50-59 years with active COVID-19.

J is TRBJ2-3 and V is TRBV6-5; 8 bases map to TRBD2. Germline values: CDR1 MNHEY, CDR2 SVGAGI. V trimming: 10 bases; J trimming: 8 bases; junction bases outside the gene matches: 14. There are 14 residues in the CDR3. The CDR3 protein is CATGTRRLTPTQYF. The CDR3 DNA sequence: TGTGCCACCGGGACTAGGAGACTTACGCCTACGCAGTATTTT.

The CDR3 is CASSQQPGQGGGYTF. The CDR3 coding sequence is TGCGCCAGCAGCCAACAACCGGGACAGGGAGGTGGCTACACCTTC. The chain links TRBV5-1 to TRBJ1-2; TRBD1 matches 9 bases. Germline V CDR1 and CDR2: SGHRS, YFSETQ. The CDR3 has 15 amino acids. The J segment lost 7 bases and the V segment lost 4 bases, leaving 11 bases of the junction unmatched. Supplemented by reference TRBV5-1 and TRBJ1-2, the full variable domain reads KAGVTQTPRYLIKTRGQQVTLSCSPISGHRSVSWYQQTPGQGLQFLFEYFSETQRNKGNFPGRFSGRQFSNSRSEMNVSTLELGDSALYLCASSQQPGQGGGYTFGSGTRLTVV.

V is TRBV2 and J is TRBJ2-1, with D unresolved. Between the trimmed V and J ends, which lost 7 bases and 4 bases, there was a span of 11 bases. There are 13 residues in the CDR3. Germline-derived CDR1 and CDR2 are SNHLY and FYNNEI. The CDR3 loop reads CASNRGKYNEQFF. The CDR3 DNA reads TGTGCCAGCAATAGAGGTAAATACAATGAGCAGTTCTTC.

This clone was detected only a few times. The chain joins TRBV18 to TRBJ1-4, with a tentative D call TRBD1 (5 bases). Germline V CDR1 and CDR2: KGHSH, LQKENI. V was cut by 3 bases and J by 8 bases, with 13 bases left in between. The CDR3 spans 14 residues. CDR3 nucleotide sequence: TGTGCCAGCTCACCCCCGGGGGACGCCGAAAAACTGTTTTTT. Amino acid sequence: CASSPPGDAEKLFF.

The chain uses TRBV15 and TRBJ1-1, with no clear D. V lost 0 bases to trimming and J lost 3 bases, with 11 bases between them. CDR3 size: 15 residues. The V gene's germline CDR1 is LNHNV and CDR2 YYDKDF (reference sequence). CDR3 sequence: CATSRDRGVDTEAFF. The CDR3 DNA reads TGTGCCACCAGCAGAGATCGCGGGGTGGACACTGAAGCTTTCTTT.

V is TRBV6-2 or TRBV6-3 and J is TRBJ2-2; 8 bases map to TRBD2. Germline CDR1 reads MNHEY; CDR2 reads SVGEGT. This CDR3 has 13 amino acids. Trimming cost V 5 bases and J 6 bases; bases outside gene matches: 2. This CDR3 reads CASSMTSAGELFF. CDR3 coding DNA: TGTGCCAGCAGTATGACTAGCGCCGGGGAGCTGTTTTTT.

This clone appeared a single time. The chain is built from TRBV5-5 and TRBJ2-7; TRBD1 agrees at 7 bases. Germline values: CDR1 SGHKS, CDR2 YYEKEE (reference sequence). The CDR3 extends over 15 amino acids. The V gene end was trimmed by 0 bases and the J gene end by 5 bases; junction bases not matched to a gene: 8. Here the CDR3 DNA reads TGTGCCAGCAGCTTGGCCCCCAGGGGGTATAACGAGCAGTACTTC. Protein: CASSLAPRGYNEQYF. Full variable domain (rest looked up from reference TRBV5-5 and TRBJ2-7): DAGVTQSPTHLIKTRGQQVTLRCSPISGHKSVSWYQQVLGQGPQFIFQYYEKEERGRGNFPDRFSARQFPNYSSELNVNALLLGDSALYLCASSLAPRGYNEQYFGPGTRLTVT.

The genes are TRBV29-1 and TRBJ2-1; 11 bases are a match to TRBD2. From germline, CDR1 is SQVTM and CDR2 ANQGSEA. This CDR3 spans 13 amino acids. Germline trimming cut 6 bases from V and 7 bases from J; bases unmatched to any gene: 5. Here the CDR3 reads CSVISGRANEQFF. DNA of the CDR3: TGCAGCGTCATTAGCGGGAGGGCAAATGAGCAGTTCTTC.

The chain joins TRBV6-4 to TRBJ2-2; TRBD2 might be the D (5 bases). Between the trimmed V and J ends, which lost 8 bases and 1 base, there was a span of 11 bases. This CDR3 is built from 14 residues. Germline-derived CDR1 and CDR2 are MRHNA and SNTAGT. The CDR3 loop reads CASREQKNTGELFF. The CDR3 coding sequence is TGTGCCAGCCGGGAACAGAAGAACACCGGGGAGCTGTTTTTT.

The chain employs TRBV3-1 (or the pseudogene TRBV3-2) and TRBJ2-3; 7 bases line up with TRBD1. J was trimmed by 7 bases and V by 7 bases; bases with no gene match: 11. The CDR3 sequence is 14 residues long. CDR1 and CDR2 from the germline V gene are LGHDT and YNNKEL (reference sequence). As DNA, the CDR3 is TGTGCCAGCAATCCAGGGGGAATCAGGAATACGCAGTATTTT. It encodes CASNPGGIRNTQYF.

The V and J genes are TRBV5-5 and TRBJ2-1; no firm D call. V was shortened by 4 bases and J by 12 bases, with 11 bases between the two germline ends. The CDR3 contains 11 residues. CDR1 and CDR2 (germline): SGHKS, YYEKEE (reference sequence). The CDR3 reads CASSPIRGQFF. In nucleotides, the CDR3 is TGTGCCAGCAGCCCGATCCGAGGGCAGTTCTTC.

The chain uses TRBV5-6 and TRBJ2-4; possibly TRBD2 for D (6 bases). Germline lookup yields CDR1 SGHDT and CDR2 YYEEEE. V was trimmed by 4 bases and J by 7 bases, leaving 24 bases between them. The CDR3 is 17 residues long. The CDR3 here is CASSRSPDGSARNIQYF. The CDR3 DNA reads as TGTGCCAGCAGCCGCTCCCCGGACGGGAGTGCGAGGAACATTCAGTACTTC.

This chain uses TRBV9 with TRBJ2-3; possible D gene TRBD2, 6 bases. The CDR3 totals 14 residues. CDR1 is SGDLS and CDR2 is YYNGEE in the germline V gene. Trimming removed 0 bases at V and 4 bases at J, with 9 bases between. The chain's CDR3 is CASSVERAADTQYF. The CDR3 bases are TGTGCCAGCAGCGTAGAGCGGGCCGCAGATACGCAGTATTTT.

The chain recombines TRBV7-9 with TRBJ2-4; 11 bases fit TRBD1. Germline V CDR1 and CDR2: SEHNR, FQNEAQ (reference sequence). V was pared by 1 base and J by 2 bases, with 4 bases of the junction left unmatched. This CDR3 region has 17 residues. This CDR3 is CASSLVGQGATKNIQYF. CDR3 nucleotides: TGTGCCAGCAGCTTAGTAGGACAGGGGGCTACCAAAAACATTCAGTACTTC.

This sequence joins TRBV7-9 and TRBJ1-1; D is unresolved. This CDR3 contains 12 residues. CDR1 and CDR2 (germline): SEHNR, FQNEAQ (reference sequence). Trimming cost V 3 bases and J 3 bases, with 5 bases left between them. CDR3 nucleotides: TGTGCCAGCAGCTTCGGGTACACTGAAGCTTTCTTT. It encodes CASSFGYTEAFF. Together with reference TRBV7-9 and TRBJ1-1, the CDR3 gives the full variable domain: DTGVSQNPRHKITKRGQNVTFRCDPISEHNRLYWYRQTLGQGPEFLTYFQNEAQLEKSRLLSDRFSAERPKGSFSTLEIQRTEQGDSAMYLCASSFGYTEAFFGQGTRLTVV.

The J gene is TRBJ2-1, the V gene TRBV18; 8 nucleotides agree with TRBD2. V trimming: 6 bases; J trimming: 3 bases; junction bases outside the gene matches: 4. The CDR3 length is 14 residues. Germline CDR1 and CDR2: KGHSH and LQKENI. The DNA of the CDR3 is TGTGCCAGCTCGCCTACTAGCGGCTACAATGAGCAGTTCTTC. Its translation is CASSPTSGYNEQFF.

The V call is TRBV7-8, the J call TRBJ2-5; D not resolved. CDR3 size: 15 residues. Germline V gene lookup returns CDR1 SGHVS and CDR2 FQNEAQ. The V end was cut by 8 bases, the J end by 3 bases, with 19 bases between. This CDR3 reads CASRHRQAAKETQYF. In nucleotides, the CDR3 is TGTGCCAGCCGTCACCGGCAGGCCGCGAAAGAGACCCAGTACTTC.

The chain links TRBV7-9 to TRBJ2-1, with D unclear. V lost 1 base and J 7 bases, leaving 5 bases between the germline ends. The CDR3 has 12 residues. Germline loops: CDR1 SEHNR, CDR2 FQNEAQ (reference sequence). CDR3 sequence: CASSLVENEQFF. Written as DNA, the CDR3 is TGTGCCAGCAGCTTAGTGGAGAATGAGCAGTTCTTC.

CDR3 protein: CASKGLSNQPQHF. CDR3 bases: TGTGCCAGTAAAGGACTAAGCAATCAGCCCCAGCATTTT. The chain couples TRBV19 to TRBJ1-5; D remains ambiguous. Germline V gene sequence: CDR1 LNHDA, CDR2 SQIVND (reference sequence). The CDR3 consists of 13 residues. The germline V and J ends were trimmed by 7 bases and 1 base, with 8 bases remaining between them.

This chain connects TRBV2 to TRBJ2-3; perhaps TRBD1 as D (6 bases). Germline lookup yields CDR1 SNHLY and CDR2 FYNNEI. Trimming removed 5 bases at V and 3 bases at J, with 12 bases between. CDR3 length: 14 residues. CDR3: CASSQNRVTDTQYF. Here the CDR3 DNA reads TGTGCCAGCAGTCAAAACAGGGTTACAGATACGCAGTATTTT. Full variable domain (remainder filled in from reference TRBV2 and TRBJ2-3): EPEVTQTPSHQVTQMGQEVILRCVPISNHLYFYWYRQILGQKVEFLVSFYNNEISEKSEIFDDQFSVERPDGSNFTLKIRSTKLEDSAMYFCASSQNRVTDTQYFGPGTRLTVL.

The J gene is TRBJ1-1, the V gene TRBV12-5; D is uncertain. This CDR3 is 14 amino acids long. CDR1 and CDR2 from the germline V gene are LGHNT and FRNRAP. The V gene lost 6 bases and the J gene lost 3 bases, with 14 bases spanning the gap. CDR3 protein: CASGGRASDTEAFF. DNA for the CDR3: TGTGCTAGTGGGGGGAGAGCCTCGGACACTGAAGCTTTCTTT.

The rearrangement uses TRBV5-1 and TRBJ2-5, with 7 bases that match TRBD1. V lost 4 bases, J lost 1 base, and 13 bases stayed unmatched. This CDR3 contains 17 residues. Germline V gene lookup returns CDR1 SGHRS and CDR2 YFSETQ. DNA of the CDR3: TGCGCCAGCAGCCCGGGAACAGGGGCCCAAATCCAAGAGACCCAGTACTTC. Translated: CASSPGTGAQIQETQYF.

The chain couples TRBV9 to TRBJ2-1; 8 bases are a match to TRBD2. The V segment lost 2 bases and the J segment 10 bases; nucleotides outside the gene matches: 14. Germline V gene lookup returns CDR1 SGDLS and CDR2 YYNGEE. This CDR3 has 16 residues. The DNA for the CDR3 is TGTGCCAGCAGCGTCCGTTTATCGATAGCGGGGTCCGAGCAGTTCTTC. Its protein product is CASSVRLSIAGSEQFF.

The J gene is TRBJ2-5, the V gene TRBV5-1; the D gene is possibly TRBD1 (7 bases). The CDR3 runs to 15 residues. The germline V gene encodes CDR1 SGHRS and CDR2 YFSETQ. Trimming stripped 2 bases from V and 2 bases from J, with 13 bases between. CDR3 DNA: TGCGCCAGCAGCTTTTCACCAGGGGGGCAAGAGACCCAGTACTTC. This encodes CASSFSPGGQETQYF.

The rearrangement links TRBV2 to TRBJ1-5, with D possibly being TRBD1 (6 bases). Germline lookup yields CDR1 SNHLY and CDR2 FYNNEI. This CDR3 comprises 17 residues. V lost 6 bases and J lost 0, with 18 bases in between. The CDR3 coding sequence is TGTGCCAGCAGCGTCAGCAGGGGTGGGAATAGCAATCAGCCCCAGCATTTT. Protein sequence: CASSVSRGGNSNQPQHF.

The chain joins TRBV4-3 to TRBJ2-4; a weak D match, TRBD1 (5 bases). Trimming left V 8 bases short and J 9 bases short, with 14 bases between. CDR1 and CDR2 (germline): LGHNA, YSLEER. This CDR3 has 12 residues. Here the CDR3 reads CASQSDNGIQYF. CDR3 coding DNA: TGCGCCAGCCAGTCGGACAACGGCATTCAGTACTTC.